This is a list of T cell receptor beta chains from one sample in a study of blood T cells in healthy people across ages. TCRdb reprocessed the 5' RACE reads via MiXCR and lists one record per CDR3 protein. Here the sample spans roughly 1.6 million distinct CDR3 sequences, approximately 32% being singletons. Sequenced input: blood. Every receptor here comes from a woman aged 25 to 39 in good health. CDR3s include the opening cysteine and the closing phenylalanine or tryptophan. D genes are given only for firm matches. Clone size is given for some rows only: seen once, a few or many times, or a class if the clone is expanded.

CATSREEGGDSPLHF	TGTGCCACCAGCAGAGAAGAGGGGGGGGATTCACCCCTCCACTTT	TRBJ1-6	once	NA	TRBV15
CASSLVSPTQYF	TGTGCCAGCAGCCTAGTATCGCCGACCCAGTACTTC	TRBJ2-5	NA	NA	TRBV14
CSAAPGHVAGADTQYF	TGCAGTGCCGCCCCGGGACACGTAGCGGGAGCAGATACGCAGTATTTT	TRBJ2-3	NA	TRBD2	TRBV20-1
CAISAGKRTDTQYF	TGTGCCATCAGTGCAGGAAAGCGGACAGATACGCAGTATTTT	TRBJ2-3	many	NA	TRBV10-3
CASSLGTSSGYTDTQYF	TGTGCCAGCAGCTTAGGTACTAGTTCCGGGTACACAGATACGCAGTATTTT	TRBJ2-3	NA	NA	TRBV7-6
CASSHGPDEQYF	TGCGCCAGCAGCCACGGGCCCGACGAGCAGTACTTC	TRBJ2-7	few	NA	TRBV4-1
CARKVQDYTEAFF	TGTGCCAGAAAGGTACAGGACTACACTGAAGCTTTCTTT	TRBJ1-1	NA	NA	TRBV2
CATSREEAGLAWGQFF	TGTGCCACCAGCAGAGAGGAGGCAGGACTAGCCTGGGGGCAGTTCTTC	TRBJ2-1	NA	TRBD2	TRBV15
CASSLSITTPPEAFF	TGTGCCAGCAGTCTCTCAATTACAACCCCACCGGAAGCTTTCTTT	TRBJ1-1	few	NA	TRBV27
CASSLRLEREQYF	TGTGCCAGTAGTCTCCGACTAGAACGCGAGCAGTACTTC	TRBJ2-7	NA	NA	TRBV19
CSVVRRLNTEAFF	TGCAGCGTTGTTAGACGCCTGAACACTGAAGCTTTCTTT	TRBJ1-1	few	NA	TRBV29-1
CASTPTWGGATDTQYF	TGTGCCAGCACCCCGACATGGGGAGGGGCCACAGATACGCAGTATTTT	TRBJ2-3	many	TRBD2	TRBV12-3/TRBV12-4
CASSRTGTGYQPQHF	TGTGCCAGCAGCCGGACCGGGACAGGGTACCAGCCCCAGCATTTT	TRBJ1-5	few	TRBD1	TRBV7-2
CASSESIFEGVFNQPQHF	TGTGCCAGCAGTGAATCCATTTTCGAGGGGGTCTTCAATCAGCCCCAGCATTTT	TRBJ1-5	few	NA	TRBV6-1
CASSGDRTYNEQFF	TGTGCCAGCAGTGGGGACAGAACTTACAATGAGCAGTTCTTC	TRBJ2-1	NA	TRBD1	TRBV12-3/TRBV12-4
CASNGSGRHEQFF	TGTGCCAGCAATGGTAGCGGGAGACATGAGCAGTTCTTC	TRBJ2-1	few	TRBD2	TRBV6-2/TRBV6-3
CSARDRVYHGEQFF	TGCAGTGCTAGGGACAGGGTCTATCATGGTGAGCAGTTCTTC	TRBJ2-1	NA	TRBD1	TRBV20-1
CSAIRASTGELFF	TGCAGTGCTATTCGGGCTAGCACCGGGGAGCTGTTTTTT	TRBJ2-2	few	NA	TRBV20-1
CASSLVLSSSYNEQFF	TGCGCCAGCAGCTTGGTTCTGTCGAGCTCCTACAATGAGCAGTTCTTC	TRBJ2-1	NA	NA	TRBV5-1
CASSQPGLAGLADTQYF	TGTGCCAGCAGCCAGCCGGGACTAGCGGGCTTGGCAGATACGCAGTATTTT	TRBJ2-3	NA	TRBD2	TRBV4-2
CSANAQGSYNEQFF	TGCAGTGCCAACGCACAGGGGTCCTACAATGAGCAGTTCTTC	TRBJ2-1	many	TRBD1	TRBV20-1
CASSPAGGYNMDEQYF	TGCGCCAGCAGCCCAGCCGGTGGCTACAATATGGACGAGCAGTACTTC	TRBJ2-7	NA	NA	TRBV5-1
CASSNRVWGYTF	TGTGCCAGCAGTAACAGGGTATGGGGCTACACCTTC	TRBJ1-2	many	NA	TRBV12-3/TRBV12-4
CASSQTGLQQPQHF	TGCGCCAGCAGCCAGACAGGGCTCCAACAGCCCCAGCATTTT	TRBJ1-5	few	TRBD1	TRBV4-1
CASSHERTAQENTQYF	TGTGCCAGCAGCCACGAACGGACTGCGCAGGAGAATACGCAGTATTTT	TRBJ2-3	few	NA	TRBV4-2
CASSPGHRNTYEQYF	TGCGCCAGCAGCCCAGGACACCGAAATACCTACGAGCAGTACTTC	TRBJ2-7	few	NA	TRBV5-1
CASSSLRLSSYEQYF	TGTGCCAGCAGCTCCCTGAGATTAAGCTCCTACGAGCAGTACTTC	TRBJ2-7	NA	NA	TRBV7-9
CSARLAHRLSYEQYF	TGCAGTGCTAGACTAGCTCACCGCCTCTCCTACGAGCAGTACTTC	TRBJ2-7	few	NA	TRBV20-1
CASSLSSYKQYF	TGTGCCAGCAGTTTAAGCTCCTACAAGCAGTACTTC	TRBJ2-7	NA	NA	TRBV12-3/TRBV12-4
CASDGMSITIYEQYF	TGTGCCAGCGACGGGATGAGTATAACCATCTACGAGCAGTACTTC	TRBJ2-7	few	NA	TRBV7-7
CASSLSRGGNQPQHF	TGTGCCAGCAGCTTATCTCGGGGTGGCAATCAGCCCCAGCATTTT	TRBJ1-5	few	NA	TRBV7-2
CASSPRSSGTETQYF	TGTGCCAGCAGCCCCCGGTCTAGCGGGACTGAGACCCAGTACTTC	TRBJ2-5	NA	TRBD2	TRBV3-1
CATSVGRSSYNEQFF	TGTGCCACCAGTGTAGGACGGAGCTCCTACAATGAGCAGTTCTTC	TRBJ2-1	few	NA	TRBV15
CASSLSGGKREQFF	TGTGCCAGCAGCTTGAGCGGGGGGAAGCGTGAGCAGTTCTTC	TRBJ2-1	NA	TRBD2	TRBV7-9
CASSLSTGLLTYEQYF	TGTGCCAGCAGCTTAAGCACAGGATTATTGACCTACGAGCAGTACTTC	TRBJ2-7	NA	NA	TRBV7-9
CAVSQPGQSYEQYF	TGTGCCGTCTCCCAACCCGGACAATCCTACGAGCAGTACTTC	TRBJ2-7	NA	NA	TRBV19
CSAPLLTGTETQYF	TGCAGCGCTCCCCTCCTGACAGGGACGGAGACCCAGTACTTC	TRBJ2-5	many	TRBD1	TRBV29-1
CASLSRGLYEQYF	TGTGCCAGTTTATCAAGGGGACTCTACGAGCAGTACTTC	TRBJ2-7	few	NA	TRBV28
CASSLDDSLYGYTF	TGTGCCAGCAGCTTGGACGACAGCCTCTATGGCTACACCTTC	TRBJ1-2	NA	NA	TRBV5-6
CASSQGGQVYYEQYF	TGCGCCAGCAGCCAAGGCGGACAGGTATACTACGAGCAGTACTTC	TRBJ2-7	few	TRBD1	TRBV4-1
CASSLAQEFATRRGYTF	TGTGCCAGCAGCTTAGCCCAGGAATTTGCTACCCGTCGGGGCTACACCTTC	TRBJ1-2	few	NA	TRBV7-9
CAWSPPGTQYF	TGTGCCTGGAGTCCGCCCGGTACGCAGTATTTT	TRBJ2-3	NA	NA	TRBV30
CASSVNRDGTEAFF	TGTGCCAGCAGCGTTAACAGGGATGGTACTGAAGCTTTCTTT	TRBJ1-1	NA	NA	TRBV11-3
CSYKGSGNIQYF	TGCAGCTACAAAGGGAGCGGAAACATTCAGTACTTC	TRBJ2-4	NA	NA	TRBV29-1
CSARDLGLAGRGVQETQYF	TGCAGTGCTAGAGATTTGGGGCTAGCGGGGAGGGGGGTCCAAGAGACCCAGTACTTC	TRBJ2-5	NA	TRBD2	TRBV20-1
CSARRAGTGGRNTEAFF	TGCAGTGCTAGACGAGCCGGGACAGGGGGTAGGAACACTGAAGCTTTCTTT	TRBJ1-1	NA	TRBD1	TRBV20-1
CASTPSGPDNGYTF	TGTGCCAGCACCCCGTCCGGGCCGGACAATGGCTACACCTTC	TRBJ1-2	NA	NA	TRBV9
CASSKEGDGTDDSTDTQYF	TGTGCCAGCAGCAAAGAGGGGGATGGGACGGATGATAGCACAGATACGCAGTATTTT	TRBJ2-3	NA	NA	TRBV21-1
CASLVGTANEKLFF	TGTGCCAGCCTTGTGGGGACAGCTAATGAAAAACTGTTTTTT	TRBJ1-4	NA	TRBD1	TRBV6-4
CASSVDHRGTGELFF	TGTGCCAGCAGCGTAGATCACAGGGGCACCGGGGAGCTGTTTTTT	TRBJ2-2	NA	TRBD1	TRBV9
CASRARPADYNEQFF	TGCGCCAGCAGAGCTCGACCAGCGGATTACAATGAGCAGTTCTTC	TRBJ2-1	few	NA	TRBV4-1
CASSQTGQAQETQYF	TGTGCCAGCAGTCAAACCGGACAGGCCCAAGAGACCCAGTACTTC	TRBJ2-5	NA	TRBD1	TRBV7-3
CASRRTLSYEQYF	TGTGCCAGCAGAAGAACACTTTCCTACGAGCAGTACTTC	TRBJ2-7	few	NA	TRBV28
CASRTESRGTYEQYF	TGTGCCAGCAGAACGGAGTCTCGGGGAACCTACGAGCAGTACTTC	TRBJ2-7	few	NA	TRBV6-5